Below, one T cell receptor (beta chain) is given with its context. This sample is part of a study of T-cell memory formation after mild COVID-19. TCRdb redid the calling of the 5' RACE reads with MiXCR, one entry per CDR3 protein. Among about 39,000 distinct CDR3 sequences listed, less than 8% were seen once. V gave up 7 bases and J gave up 1 base; unmatched junction bases: 5. The CDR3 has 13 residues. Germline CDR1 and CDR2: SQVTM and ANQGSEA. The sample consisted of PBMCs or a T cell subset sorted from them (not recorded which). This chain uses TRBV29-1 with TRBJ1-2, with 8 positions matching TRBD1. This receptor was identified in an adult who had mild COVID-19 (a few samples of this study predate the infection). Cell type and time point are not known. The chain's CDR3 is CSAWTGSNYGYTF. In DNA form, the CDR3 reads TGCAGCGCTTGGACAGGGAGTAACTATGGCTACACCTTC.